This is a list of T cell receptor beta chains from one sample in a study of cytomegalovirus exposure and HLA in healthy donors. The assay was immunoSEQ multiplex PCR, and TCRdb's table has in-frame clones only and misses some. The sample yields fewer than 110,000 clones, of which the top ten take up about 3%. The sample consisted of PBMCs. The receptors stem from a man aged 40-55 years in good health and CMV-seronegative. Both conserved end residues are part of each CDR3. A D gene is named only where the DNA matches it firmly.

j_call d_call v_call cdr3_aa cdr3_nt
TRBJ1-1 TRBD1 TRBV5-1 CASRPGQENTEAFF TGCGCCAGCAGGCCTGGACAGGAGAACACTGAAGCTTTCTTT
TRBJ2-3 TRBD1 TRBV11-2 CASSLEGRTGPDTQYF TGTGCCAGCAGCTTAGAGGGGAGGACAGGGCCAGATACGCAGTATTTT
TRBJ1-1 NA TRBV29-1 CSVLMAGVEAFF TGCAGCGTTCTTATGGCGGGTGTCGAAGCTTTCTTT
TRBJ2-7 TRBD1 TRBV27 CASSQTGGRRYEQYF TGTGCCAGCAGCCAAACAGGGGGCCGAAGGTACGAGCAGTACTTC
TRBJ2-1 TRBD2 TRBV19 CASSNTFLAGVPGEQFF TGTGCCAGTAGTAACACCTTCCTAGCGGGAGTGCCTGGTGAGCAGTTCTTC
TRBJ2-2 TRBD1 TRBV9 CASSADRTNTGELFF TGTGCCAGCAGCGCGGACAGGACGAACACCGGGGAGCTGTTTTTT
TRBJ1-6 TRBD1 TRBV13 CASSGRRGQSSYNSPLHF TGTGCCAGCAGCGGGCGCAGGGGGCAGAGCTCCTATAATTCACCCCTCCACTTT
TRBJ1-5 NA TRBV19 CASSINYDQPQHF TGTGCCAGTAGTATAAATTATGATCAGCCCCAGCATTTT
TRBJ1-2 NA TRBV6-1 CASSEFGGFNYGYTF TGTGCCAGCAGTGAATTCGGAGGATTTAACTATGGCTACACCTTC
TRBJ2-3 TRBD2 TRBV10-1 CASSQGLAGGVTDTQYF TGCGCCAGCAGCCAAGGGCTAGCGGGAGGAGTCACAGATACGCAGTATTTT
TRBJ2-2 TRBD1 TRBV7-8 CASSLRTGTNTGELFF TGTGCCAGCAGCTTACGGACAGGGACCAACACCGGGGAGCTGTTTTTT
TRBJ2-7 TRBD2 TRBV5-1 CASSRTSASSYEQYF TGCGCCAGCAGCCGAACTAGCGCCAGCTCCTACGAGCAGTACTTC